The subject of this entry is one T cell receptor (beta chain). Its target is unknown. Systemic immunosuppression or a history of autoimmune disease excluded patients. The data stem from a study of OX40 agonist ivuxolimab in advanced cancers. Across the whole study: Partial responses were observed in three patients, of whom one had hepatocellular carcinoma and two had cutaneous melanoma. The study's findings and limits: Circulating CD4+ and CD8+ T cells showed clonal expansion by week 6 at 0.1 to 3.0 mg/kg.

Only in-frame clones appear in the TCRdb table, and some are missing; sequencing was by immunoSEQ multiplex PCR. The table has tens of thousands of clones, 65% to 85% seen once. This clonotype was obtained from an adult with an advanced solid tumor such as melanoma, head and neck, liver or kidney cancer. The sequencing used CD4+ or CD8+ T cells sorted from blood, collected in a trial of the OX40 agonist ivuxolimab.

The CDR3 loop reads CASSPPAAPFSYEQYF. The CDR3 bases are TGTGCCAGCTCACCACCGGCGGCTCCCTTCTCCTACGAGCAGTACTTC. V gene TRBV18 combines with J gene TRBJ2-7; D unclear. The CDR3 spans 16 residues. The V end lost 0 bases, the J end lost 0 bases, and 12 bases lay between the germline ends. Germline CDR1 and CDR2: KGHSH and LQKENI.